The clone carrying this T cell receptor (beta chain) was seen only a few times. Its specificity is unknown. This CDR3 spans 17 amino acids. Trimming left V 0 bases short and J 2 bases short, with 16 bases between. Germline assignment: CDR1 LGHNA and CDR2 YSLEER. This record belongs to a study of T cells after yellow fever vaccination. Study findings and constraints: Reappearance after the booster was seen for most primary-vaccination clones, at more than 95% CD4 and 75% to 90% CD8. Abundant clonotypes (contaminants from the bulk population) could be present in FACS-sorted repertoires. Researchers report a weaker secondary response that nonetheless peaked faster, day 5 versus 15.

TCRdb ran MiXCR on the 5' RACE reads and lists one entry per CDR3 protein. The sample includes fewer than 650,000 distinct CDR3 sequences, 21% of them seen just once. The input for sequencing was PBMCs, taken approximately 22 days after the first yellow fever vaccination. The sequence came from a man between 18 and 35 years old who received the YFV17D yellow fever vaccine. V and J are TRBV4-3 and TRBJ2-5; D might be TRBD1 or TRBD2, each matching 6 bases. CDR3 amino acids: CASSQDGSRGRQETQYF. The CDR3 DNA sequence: TGCGCCAGCAGCCAAGATGGATCCCGGGGGCGGCAAGAGACCCAGTACTTC.